The clone carrying this TCR beta chain appeared once. What it binds is not known. These data come from a study of cytomegalovirus exposure and HLA in healthy donors. The germline V gene has CDR1 MGHDK and CDR2 SYGVNS. V trimming: 6 bases; J trimming: 1 base; junction bases outside the gene matches: 4. The CDR3 runs 14 residues. Whole-study results and caveats: Most TCR sequences were rare, but some public TCRs occurred in many donors. The study put 150 to 200 TCR beta chains on its list as cytomegalovirus-associated.

The primer mix had 60 Vbeta and 13 Jbeta primers. The table came from immunoSEQ multiplex PCR; TCRdb's copy has only in-frame clones and leaves some out. This table has 150,000 to 200,000 clones, around 83% appearing once. This TCR was sampled from a woman aged 50 to 60 in good health and CMV-seropositive. Material: PBMCs. V and J are TRBV25-1 and TRBJ2-3; 7 nucleotides match TRBD2. CDR3 region: CASSSGGGTDTQYF. The CDR3 DNA reads TGTGCCAGCAGCTCGGGAGGCGGCACAGATACGCAGTATTTT.